Presented here are 8 T cell receptor beta chains from one specimen sequenced in a study of cytomegalovirus exposure and HLA in healthy donors. The PCR was carried out with 60 Vbeta primers and 13 Jbeta primers. The repertoire was sequenced with immunoSEQ multiplex PCR; TCRdb's copy has only in-frame clones and lacks some. This sample's table has about 76,000 clones. The sequenced sample consisted of PBMCs. These receptors were collected from a woman in her 40s in good health and CMV-seropositive.

The V and J genes are TRBV5-1 and TRBJ1-6; 9 positions agree with TRBD1. J gave up 9 bases and V 4 bases, and 8 bases lay outside the gene matches. The germline CDR1 and CDR2 sequences are SGHRS and YFSETQ. CDR3 length equals 15 residues. The CDR3 bases are TGCGCCAGCAGCATCGGACAGGGGTTTGGTTCACCCCTCCACTTT. The encoded protein is CASSIGQGFGSPLHF.

The gene calls are TRBV18 and TRBJ1-1; TRBD1 agrees at 9 bases. The CDR3 is 16 amino acids. CDR1 KGHSH and CDR2 LQKENI come from the germline V gene. J lost 1 base, V lost 6 bases, and 9 bases had no gene match. CDR3 amino acids: CASSPNGQGTNTEAFF. The CDR3 DNA is TGTGCCAGCTCGCCGAATGGACAGGGGACGAACACTGAAGCTTTCTTT.

The rearrangement uses TRBV28 and TRBJ2-5; the D gene is possibly TRBD1 (8 bases). The DNA end is more similar to TRBJ2-7, so the J call may be wrong. The CDR3 covers 14 residues. Germline V gene data show CDR1 as MDHEN and CDR2 as SYDVKM. CDR3 sequence (DNA): TGTGCCAGCACCGGACAGGGAGGGCCCTACGAGCAGTACTTC. Its translation is CASTGQGGPYEQYF.

V usage is TRBV6-1 and J usage is TRBJ1-6; D call uncertain. V lost 3 bases to trimming and J lost 7 bases, with 13 bases between them. The CDR3 runs 15 residues. Germline V gene lookup returns CDR1 MNHNS and CDR2 SASEGT. CDR3 sequence reads: CASSENPGGNSPLHF. The CDR3 DNA reads as TGTGCCAGCAGTGAGAATCCGGGTGGGAATTCACCCCTCCACTTT.

This chain links TRBV4-2 with TRBJ2-7, with D possibly TRBD2 on 6 matching bases. CDR1 and CDR2 from the germline V gene are LGHNA and YNFKEQ. CDR3 length: 16 amino acids. Trimming pared 1 base from V and 3 bases from J, leaving 16 bases between. In DNA, the CDR3 is TGTGCCAGCAGCCAAGGGGCGCGGCGGGGAAACTACGAGCAGTACTTC. This gives the protein CASSQGARRGNYEQYF.

The chain links TRBV6-4 to TRBJ1-1, with unresolved D. CDR1 is MRHNA and CDR2 is SNTAGT in the germline V gene. The CDR3 is 13 amino acids. V was clipped by 4 bases and J by 1 base, with 7 bases between them. For the CDR3, the DNA is TGTGCCAGCAGTGTAACTACGAACACTGAAGCTTTCTTT. Protein product: CASSVTTNTEAFF.

The chain is built from TRBV11-2 and TRBJ1-1; TRBD1 agrees at 8 bases. The CDR3 is made up of 13 amino acids. V lost 9 bases and J lost 4; bases outside the gene matches: 7. Germline V CDR1 and CDR2: SGHAT, FQNNGV. The DNA of the CDR3 is TGTGCCAGTATGACAGGGGTAGGCACTGAAGCTTTCTTT. Protein sequence: CASMTGVGTEAFF.

The chain joins TRBV27 to TRBJ2-6; no clear D gene. The ends were cut back, 5 bases at V and 2 bases at J, with 4 bases in the middle. CDR3 length: 13 amino acids. Germline V gene sequence: CDR1 MNHEY, CDR2 SMNVEV (reference sequence). The CDR3 spells CASSQTGANVLTF. The CDR3 region has the DNA TGTGCCAGCAGTCAAACTGGGGCCAACGTCCTGACTTTC.